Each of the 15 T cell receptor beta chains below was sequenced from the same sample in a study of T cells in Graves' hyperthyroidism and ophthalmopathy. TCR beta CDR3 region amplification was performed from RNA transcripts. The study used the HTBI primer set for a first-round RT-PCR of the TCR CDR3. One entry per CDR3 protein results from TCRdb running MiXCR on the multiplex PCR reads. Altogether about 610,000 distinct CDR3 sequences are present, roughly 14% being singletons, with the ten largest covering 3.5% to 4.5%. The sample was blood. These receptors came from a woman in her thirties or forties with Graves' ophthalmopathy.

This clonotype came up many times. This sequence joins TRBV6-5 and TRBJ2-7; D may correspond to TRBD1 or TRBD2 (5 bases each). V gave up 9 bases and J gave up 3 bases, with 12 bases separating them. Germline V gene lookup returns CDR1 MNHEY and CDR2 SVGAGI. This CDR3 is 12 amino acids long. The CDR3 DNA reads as TGTGCCAGTGGGGACCGAAACTACGAGCAGTACTTC. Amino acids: CASGDRNYEQYF.

CDR3 nucleotides: TGTGCCAGCAGTCTACAGGGGGGGGAGCAGTACTTC. Its translation: CASSLQGGEQYF. The chain is built from TRBV6-2 or TRBV6-3 and TRBJ2-7, with D maybe TRBD1 (8 bases). In germline, CDR1 is MNHEY, CDR2 SVGEGT. Trimming pared 5 bases from V and 7 bases from J, leaving 12 bases between. The CDR3 is 12 residues long.

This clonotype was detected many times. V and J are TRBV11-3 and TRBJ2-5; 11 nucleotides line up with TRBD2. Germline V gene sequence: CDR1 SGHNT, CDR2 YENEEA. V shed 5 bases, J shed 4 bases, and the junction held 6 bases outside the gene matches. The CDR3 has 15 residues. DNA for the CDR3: TGTGCCAGCAGCCCGACTGGACTAGCGGGAGAGACCCAGTACTTC. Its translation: CASSPTGLAGETQYF.

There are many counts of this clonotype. Here the CDR3 reads CASSTPGQLRAGELFF. The CDR3 DNA reads TGTGCCAGTAGTACCCCCGGACAGCTCAGGGCCGGGGAGCTGTTTTTT. The rearrangement uses TRBV19 and TRBJ2-2; tentatively, D is TRBD1 (6 bases). Trimming shortened V by 4 bases and J by 6 bases, and 18 bases separated the two germline ends. This CDR3 region has 16 residues. CDR1 LNHDA and CDR2 SQIVND come from the germline V gene (reference sequence).

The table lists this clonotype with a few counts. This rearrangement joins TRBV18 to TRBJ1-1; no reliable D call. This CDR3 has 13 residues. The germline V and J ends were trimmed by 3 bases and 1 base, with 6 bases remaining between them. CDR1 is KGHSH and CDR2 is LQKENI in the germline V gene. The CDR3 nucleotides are TGTGCCAGCTCACCTCAGAAGAACACTGAAGCTTTCTTT. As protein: CASSPQKNTEAFF.

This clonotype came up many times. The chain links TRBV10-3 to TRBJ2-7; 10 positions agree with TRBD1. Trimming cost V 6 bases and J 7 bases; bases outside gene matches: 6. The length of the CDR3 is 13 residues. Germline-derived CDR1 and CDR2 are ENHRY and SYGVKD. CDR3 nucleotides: TGTGCCATCAGACGACAGGGGGCGAGGGAGCAGTACTTC. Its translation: CAIRRQGAREQYF.

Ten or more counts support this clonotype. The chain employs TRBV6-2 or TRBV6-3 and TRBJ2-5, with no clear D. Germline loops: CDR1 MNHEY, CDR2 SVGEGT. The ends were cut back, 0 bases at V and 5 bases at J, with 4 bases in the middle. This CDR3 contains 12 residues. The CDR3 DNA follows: TGTGCCAGCAGTTACTCGTTGGAGACCCAGTACTTC. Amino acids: CASSYSLETQYF.

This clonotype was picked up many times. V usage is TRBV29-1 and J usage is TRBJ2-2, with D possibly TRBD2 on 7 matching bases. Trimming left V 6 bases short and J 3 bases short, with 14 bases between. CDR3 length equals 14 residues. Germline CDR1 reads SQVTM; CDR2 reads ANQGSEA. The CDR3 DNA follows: TGCAGCGTCAAGGGGGAGGGCCACACCGGGGAGCTGTTTTTT. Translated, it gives CSVKGEGHTGELFF.

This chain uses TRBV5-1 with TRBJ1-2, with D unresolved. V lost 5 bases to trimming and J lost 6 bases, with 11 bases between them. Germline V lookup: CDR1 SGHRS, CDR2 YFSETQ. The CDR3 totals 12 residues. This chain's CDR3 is CASRLVEDGYTF. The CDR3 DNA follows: TGCGCCAGCAGGCTTGTGGAGGATGGCTACACCTTC.

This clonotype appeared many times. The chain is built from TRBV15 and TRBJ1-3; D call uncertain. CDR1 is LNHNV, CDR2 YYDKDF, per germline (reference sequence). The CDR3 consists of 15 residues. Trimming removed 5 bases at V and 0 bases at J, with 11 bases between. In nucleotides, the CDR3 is TGTGCCACCAGCCTAGACCATAACTCTGGAAACACCATATATTTT. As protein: CATSLDHNSGNTIYF.

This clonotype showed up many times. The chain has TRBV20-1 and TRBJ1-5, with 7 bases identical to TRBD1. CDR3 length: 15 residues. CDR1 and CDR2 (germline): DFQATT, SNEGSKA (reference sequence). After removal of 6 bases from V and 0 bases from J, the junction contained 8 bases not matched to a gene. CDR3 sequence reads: CSATGTAYSNQPQHF. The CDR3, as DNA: TGCAGTGCCACCGGGACAGCGTATAGCAATCAGCCCCAGCATTTT.

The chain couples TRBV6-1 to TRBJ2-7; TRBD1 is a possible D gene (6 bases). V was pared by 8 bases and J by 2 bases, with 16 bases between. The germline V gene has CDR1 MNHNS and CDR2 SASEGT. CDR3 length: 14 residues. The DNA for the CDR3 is TGTGCCAGCTCACACACAGGGCAGACCTACGAGCAGTACTTC. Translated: CASSHTGQTYEQYF.

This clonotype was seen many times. In DNA form, the CDR3 reads TGTGCCAGTAGTATCATCGGGAACACTGAAGCTTTCTTT. Translation gives CASSIIGNTEAFF. The rearrangement uses TRBV19 and TRBJ1-1; D ambiguous. CDR1 and CDR2 (germline): LNHDA, SQIVND (reference sequence). With 3 bases removed from V and 1 base from J, the gap between germline ends came to 6 bases. There are 13 residues in the CDR3. The full variable domain, rest sourced from reference TRBV19 and TRBJ1-1, is DGGITQSPKYLFRKEGQNVTLSCEQNLNHDAMYWYRQDPGQGLRLIYYSQIVNDFQKGDIAEGYSVSREKKESFPLTVTSAQKNPTAFYLCASSIIGNTEAFFGQGTRLTVV.

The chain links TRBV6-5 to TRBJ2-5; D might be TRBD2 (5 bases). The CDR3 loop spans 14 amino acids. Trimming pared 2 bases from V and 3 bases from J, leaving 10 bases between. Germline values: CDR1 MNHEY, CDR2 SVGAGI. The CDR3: CASSYVRREETQYF. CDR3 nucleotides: TGTGCCAGCAGTTACGTGAGGCGGGAAGAGACCCAGTACTTC.

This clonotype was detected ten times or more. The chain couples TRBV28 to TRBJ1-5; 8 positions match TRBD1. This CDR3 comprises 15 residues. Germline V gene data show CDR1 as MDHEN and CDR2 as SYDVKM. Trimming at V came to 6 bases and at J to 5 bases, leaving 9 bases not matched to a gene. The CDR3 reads CASSQGGQDHQPQHF. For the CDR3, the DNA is TGTGCCAGCAGCCAGGGGGGACAGGACCATCAGCCCCAGCATTTT.